This T cell receptor (beta chain) was captured in a study of CD8+ T cells in alopecia areata. Germline CDR1 reads MNHNS; CDR2 reads SASEGT. The CDR3 runs 12 residues. V was clipped by 4 bases and J by 8 bases, with 11 bases between them. Treatment meaning: oral pan-JAK inhibitor, 5-10 mg twice daily. Extraction of RNA preceded its reverse transcription into cDNA, which served as the sequencing template. Measured with immunoSEQ multiplex PCR; TCRdb has only the in-frame clones, and not every one. The table has around 210,000 clones, roughly 64% seen once; the top ten hold roughly 4.2%. The source is a human donor with alopecia areata. The chain employs TRBV6-1 and TRBJ1-2; D not resolved. This specimen was CD4+ T cells sorted from blood, taken at week 4, from a patient treated with tofacitinib. CDR3 loop: CASSARPRGYTF. In nucleotides, the CDR3 is TGTGCCAGCAGTGCCCGGCCCAGGGGCTACACCTTC.